This T cell receptor beta chain was recovered during a study of blood T cell repertoires in COVID-19. Study in general: Collection of acute and convalescent COVID-19 samples took place in the United States, Italy and Spain.

Sequenced by immunoSEQ multiplex PCR; TCRdb stores in-frame clones only, minus some. The sample contains approximately 140,000 clones, more than 75% of which appear only once. The table lists this clone with a few counts. Trimming pared 5 bases from V and 0 bases from J, leaving 10 bases between. Germline lookup yields CDR1 MNHEY and CDR2 SMNVEV (reference sequence). This CDR3 has 14 residues. This sequence was found in an elderly man with acute or convalescent COVID-19. This sequence joins TRBV27 and TRBJ1-2; unclear D gene. What was sequenced was peripheral blood. The chain's CDR3 is CASSTRRANYGYTF. Here the CDR3 DNA reads TGTGCCAGCAGTACACGGAGAGCTAACTATGGCTACACCTTC.